This T cell receptor (beta chain) is drawn from a study of graft-versus-host responses after intestinal transplantation. Turning to the study itself: Multivisceral, liver-intestinal, or isolated intestinal grafts were transplanted into recipients. All recipients got anti-thymocyte globulin induction, then tacrolimus and steroids for about 3 years. Study-level points and caveats: The study associated peak circulating GvH clone levels with early post-transplant HvG declines. The marrow of recipients harbored GvH clones, and ileum or blood showed some of them first.

Note on this clone: Antigen: not known.

CDR3 length: 15 amino acids. V gave up 4 bases and J gave up 3 bases, with 10 bases separating them. Germline V CDR1 and CDR2: MRHNA, SNTAGT. This table comes from immunoSEQ multiplex PCR, and its TCRdb copy is limited to in-frame clones, with some not included. This table holds about 97,000 clones, 85% to 95% found once. This receptor was taken from a human donor who was the organ donor for an intestinal transplant. Sequencing used unstimulated CD8+ T cells sorted from spleen or lymph node cells, obtained before transplant. The chain carries TRBV6-4 and TRBJ1-6; D gene uncertain. CDR3 in DNA: TGTGCCAGCAGTGGTTACACCATCTATAATTCACCCCTCCACTTT. Translation gives CASSGYTIYNSPLHF.